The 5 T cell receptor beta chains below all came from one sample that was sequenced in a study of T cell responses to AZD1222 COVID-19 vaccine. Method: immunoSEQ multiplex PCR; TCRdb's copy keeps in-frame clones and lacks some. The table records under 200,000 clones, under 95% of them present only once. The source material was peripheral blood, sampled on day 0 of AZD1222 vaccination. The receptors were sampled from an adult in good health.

The CDR3 protein is CATHKHGTAYGYTF. As DNA, the CDR3 is TGTGCCACTCATAAACACGGGACAGCCTATGGCTACACCTTC. The chain couples TRBV19 to TRBJ1-2; 7 nucleotides line up with TRBD1. The CDR3 totals 14 residues. V lost 10 bases to trimming and J lost 4 bases; unmatched junction nucleotides: 12. Germline-derived CDR1 and CDR2 are LNHDA and SQIVND (reference sequence).

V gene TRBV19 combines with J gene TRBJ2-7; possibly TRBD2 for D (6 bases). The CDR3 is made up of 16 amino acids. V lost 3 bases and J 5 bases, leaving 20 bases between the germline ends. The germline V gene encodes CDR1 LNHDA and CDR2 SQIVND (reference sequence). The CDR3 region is CASSMWWPTSAHEQYF. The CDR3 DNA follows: TGTGCCAGTAGTATGTGGTGGCCGACTAGTGCCCACGAGCAGTACTTC.

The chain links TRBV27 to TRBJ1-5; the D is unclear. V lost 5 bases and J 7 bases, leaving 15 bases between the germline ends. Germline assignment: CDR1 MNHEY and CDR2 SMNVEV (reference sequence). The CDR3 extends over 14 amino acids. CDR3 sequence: CASSLTTGRQPQHF. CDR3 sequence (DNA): TGTGCCAGCAGTCTCACGACGGGTCGGCAGCCCCAGCATTTT.

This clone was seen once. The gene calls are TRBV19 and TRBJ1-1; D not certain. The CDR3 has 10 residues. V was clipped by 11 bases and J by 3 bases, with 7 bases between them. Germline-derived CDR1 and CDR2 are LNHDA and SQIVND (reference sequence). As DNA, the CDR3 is TGTGCCTCGGGGTACACTGAAGCTTTCTTT. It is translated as CASGYTEAFF.

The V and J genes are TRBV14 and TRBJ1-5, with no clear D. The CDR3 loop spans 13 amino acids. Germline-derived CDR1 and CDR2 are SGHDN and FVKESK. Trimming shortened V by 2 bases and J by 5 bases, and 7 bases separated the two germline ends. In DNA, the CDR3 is TGTGCCAGCAGCCAATCGAGGGATCAGCCCCAGCATTTT. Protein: CASSQSRDQPQHF.